The entry below describes one T cell receptor (beta chain). Its matching antigen is unknown. The junction shows a germline mismatch at one end, possibly a read error. In germline, CDR1 is MNHNS, CDR2 SASEGT. The CDR3 is 13 residues long. This sample was included in a study of cytomegalovirus exposure and HLA in healthy donors. Study findings and constraints: Equally common other TCR beta chains were less clonally expanded than HLA-associated ones, a later analysis found. The authors excluded some V segments, including TRBV6-2 and TRBV6-3, as indistinguishable.

PCR employed 60 Vbeta and 13 Jbeta primers. Sequencing was performed with immunoSEQ multiplex PCR; in TCRdb, only in-frame clones are kept and a portion is missing. This sample has 170,000 or so clones; 65% to 85% occur once, and the top ten carry approximately 6.8%. J is TRBJ2-4 and V is TRBV6-1, with 8 bases that match TRBD2. The sequencing sample was made of PBMCs. This receptor was taken from a male donor in good health and CMV-seropositive. The CDR3 DNA is TGTGCCAGCCTCGGGAGGGCCATAAACATTCAGTACTTC. This encodes CASLGRAINIQYF.